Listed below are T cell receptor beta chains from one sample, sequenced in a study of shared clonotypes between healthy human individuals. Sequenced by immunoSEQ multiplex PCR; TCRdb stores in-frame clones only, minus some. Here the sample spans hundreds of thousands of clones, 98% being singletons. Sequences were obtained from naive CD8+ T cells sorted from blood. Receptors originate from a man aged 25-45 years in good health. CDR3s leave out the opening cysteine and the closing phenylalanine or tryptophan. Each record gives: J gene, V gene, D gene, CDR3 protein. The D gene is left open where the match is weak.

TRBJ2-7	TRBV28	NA	ASSPGLETAEQY
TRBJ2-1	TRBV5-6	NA	ASSLEDGDNEQF
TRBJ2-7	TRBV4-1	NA	ASSQVSDGSYEQY
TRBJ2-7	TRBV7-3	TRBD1	ASSLSPGGSYEQY
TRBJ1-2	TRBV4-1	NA	ASSLSQGAYGYT
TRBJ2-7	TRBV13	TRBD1	ASSLRTGANEQY
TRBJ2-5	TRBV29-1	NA	SVELRGFQETQY
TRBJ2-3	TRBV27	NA	ASSFDAGLGTQY
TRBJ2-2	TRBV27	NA	ASSFLAGLTGELF
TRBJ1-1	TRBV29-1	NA	SVVPYGKNTEAF
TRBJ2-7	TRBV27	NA	ASSAQDSYEQY
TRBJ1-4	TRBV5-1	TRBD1	ASSLVGQKNEKLF
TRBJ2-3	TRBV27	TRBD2	ASSGLAGEGDTQY
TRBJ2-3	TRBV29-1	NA	SVEGDRADTQY
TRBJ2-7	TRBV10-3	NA	AISEYRGSADYEQY
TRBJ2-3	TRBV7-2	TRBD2	ASSLGPWTSGRWTDTQY
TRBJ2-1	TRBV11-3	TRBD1	ASSSGQGISGEQF
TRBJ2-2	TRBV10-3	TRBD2	AISELSGLAGNPNTGELF
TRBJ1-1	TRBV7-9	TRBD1	AIPAKGWTGPGATEAF
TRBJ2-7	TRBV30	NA	AWRDSIYEQY
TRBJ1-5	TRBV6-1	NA	ASSENQPQH
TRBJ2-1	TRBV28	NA	ASRSRGGEQF
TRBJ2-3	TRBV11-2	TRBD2	ASRVGTSGSYDTQY
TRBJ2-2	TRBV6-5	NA	ASSGTGNTGELF
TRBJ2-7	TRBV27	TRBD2	ASSLRGLAFDEQY
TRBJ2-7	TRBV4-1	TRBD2	ASSQDREDEQY
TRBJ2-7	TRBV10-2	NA	ASSDGYGQGLNYEQY
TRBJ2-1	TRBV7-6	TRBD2	ASSFRLAGALDNEQF
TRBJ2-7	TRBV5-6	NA	ASSLAATYEQY
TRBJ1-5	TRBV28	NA	ASSFAGPQH
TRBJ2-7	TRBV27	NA	ASSPLLPAGVEQY
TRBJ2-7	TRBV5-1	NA	ASSLDRGYEQY
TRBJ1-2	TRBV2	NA	ASRPNGYT
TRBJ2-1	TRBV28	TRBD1	ASSWDRGYNEQF
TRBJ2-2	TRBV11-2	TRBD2	ASIPTGRRSGELF
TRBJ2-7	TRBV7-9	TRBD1	ASSVGGQGISYEQY
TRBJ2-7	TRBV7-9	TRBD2	ASSLQGGSPYYEQY
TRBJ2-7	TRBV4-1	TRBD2	ASSQETGLGLHEQY
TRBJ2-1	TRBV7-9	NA	ASSLAGGDSSYNEQF
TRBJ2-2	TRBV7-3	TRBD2	ASSLNPPGTSGRAVKGNGELF
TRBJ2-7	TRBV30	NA	AWSIAASSYEQY
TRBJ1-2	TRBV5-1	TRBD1	ASSGDRNYGYT
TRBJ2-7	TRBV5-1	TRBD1	ASSWTGGVSYEQY
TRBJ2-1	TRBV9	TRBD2	ASSAYSSGWGEQF